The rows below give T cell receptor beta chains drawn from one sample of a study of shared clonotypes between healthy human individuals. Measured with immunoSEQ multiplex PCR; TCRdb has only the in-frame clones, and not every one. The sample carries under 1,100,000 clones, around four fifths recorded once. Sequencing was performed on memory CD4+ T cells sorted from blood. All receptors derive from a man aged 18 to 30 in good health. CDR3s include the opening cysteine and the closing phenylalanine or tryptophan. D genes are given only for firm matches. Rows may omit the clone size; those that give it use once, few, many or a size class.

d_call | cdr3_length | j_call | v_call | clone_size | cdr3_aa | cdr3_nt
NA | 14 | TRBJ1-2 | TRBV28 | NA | CASSLGGTNYGYTF | TGTGCCAGCAGTCTTGGGGGGACGAACTATGGCTACACCTTC
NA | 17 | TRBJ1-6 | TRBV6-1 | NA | CASSEIYGLGTHSPLHF | TGTGCCAGCAGTGAAATCTACGGGTTAGGGACCCATTCACCCCTCCACTTT
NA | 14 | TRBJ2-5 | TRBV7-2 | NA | CASSLGAVEETQYF | TGTGCCAGCAGCTTGGGAGCGGTCGAAGAGACCCAGTACTTC
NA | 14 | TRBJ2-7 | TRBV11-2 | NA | CASSLDRAIYEQYF | TGTGCCAGCAGCTTAGATCGGGCCATCTACGAGCAGTACTTC
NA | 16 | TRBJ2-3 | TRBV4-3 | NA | CASSQVMPGSTDTQYF | TGCGCCAGCAGCCAAGTCATGCCGGGGTCCACAGATACGCAGTATTTT
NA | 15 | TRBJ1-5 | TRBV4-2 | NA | CASSQPGRAVQPQHF | TGTGCCAGCAGCCAACCAGGGAGGGCGGTTCAGCCCCAGCATTTT
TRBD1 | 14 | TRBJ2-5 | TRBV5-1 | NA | CASRPGTGQETQYF | TGCGCCAGCAGGCCCGGGACAGGGCAAGAGACCCAGTACTTC
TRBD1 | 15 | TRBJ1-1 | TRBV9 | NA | CASSRQGQGATEAFF | TGTGCCAGCAGCCGACAAGGACAGGGGGCAACTGAAGCTTTCTTT
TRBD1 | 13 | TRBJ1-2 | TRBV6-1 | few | CASGIGQGYGYTF | TGTGCCAGCGGAATTGGACAGGGCTATGGCTACACCTTC
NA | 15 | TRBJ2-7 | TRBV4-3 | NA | CASSQDGRSTYEQYF | TGCGCCAGCAGCCAAGATGGGAGGTCGACCTACGAGCAGTACTTC
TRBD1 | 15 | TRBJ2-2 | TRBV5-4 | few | CASSDRGQNTGELFF | TGTGCCAGCAGCGACAGGGGCCAGAACACCGGGGAGCTGTTTTTT
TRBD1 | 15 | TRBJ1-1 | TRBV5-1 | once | CASSPDGQGSAEAFF | TGCGCCAGCAGCCCGGACGGACAGGGCAGCGCTGAAGCTTTCTTT
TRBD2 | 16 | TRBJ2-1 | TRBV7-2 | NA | CASSLVGGRAENEQFF | TGTGCCAGCAGCTTAGTCGGCGGGAGGGCCGAAAATGAGCAGTTCTTC
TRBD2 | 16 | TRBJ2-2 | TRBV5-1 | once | CATTAGGSGSYGELFF | TGCGCCACCACTGCCGGGGGTAGCGGGAGTTACGGGGAGCTGTTTTTT
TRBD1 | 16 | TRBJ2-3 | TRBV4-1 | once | CASSPGQGTSADTQYF | TGCGCCAGCAGCCCAGGACAGGGGACGAGCGCAGATACGCAGTATTTT
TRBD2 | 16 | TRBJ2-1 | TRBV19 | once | CASSKQSGGVYNEQFF | TGTGCCAGTAGTAAACAAAGCGGGGGGGTCTACAATGAGCAGTTCTTC
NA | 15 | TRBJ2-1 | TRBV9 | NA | CASSVDWRGYNEQFF | TGTGCCAGCAGCGTAGATTGGCGGGGCTACAATGAGCAGTTCTTC
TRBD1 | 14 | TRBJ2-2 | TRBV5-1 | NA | CASSLRTGTGELFF | TGCGCCAGCAGCTTAAGGACAGGGACCGGGGAGCTGTTTTTT
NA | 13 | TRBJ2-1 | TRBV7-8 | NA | CASSARYPIGQFF | TGTGCCAGCAGCGCTCGATACCCCATTGGGCAGTTCTTC
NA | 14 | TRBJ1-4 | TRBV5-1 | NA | CASSSTATSEKLFF | TGCGCCAGCAGCTCGACTGCCACCAGCGAAAAACTGTTTTTT
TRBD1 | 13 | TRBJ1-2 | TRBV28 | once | CATSPRTGRISTF | TGTGCCACCTCCCCCCGGACAGGGCGTATTAGTACCTTC
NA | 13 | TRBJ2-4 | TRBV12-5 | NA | CASGLRTPNIQYF | TGTGCTAGTGGTTTGAGGACACCAAACATTCAGTACTTC
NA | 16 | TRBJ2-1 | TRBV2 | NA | CASSEAQWISYNEQFF | TGTGCCAGCAGTGAAGCGCAGTGGATCTCCTACAATGAGCAGTTCTTC
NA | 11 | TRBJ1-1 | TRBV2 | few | CASSDRVAAFF | TGTGCCAGCAGTGACAGGGTTGCGGCTTTCTTT
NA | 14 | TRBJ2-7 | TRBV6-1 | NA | CASNLAMSSYEQYF | TGTGCCAGCAATCTAGCGATGAGCTCCTACGAGCAGTACTTC
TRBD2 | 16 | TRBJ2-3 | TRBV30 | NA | CAWSGGLAGGTDTQYF | TGTGCCTGGAGTGGAGGACTAGCGGGAGGCACAGATACGCAGTATTTT
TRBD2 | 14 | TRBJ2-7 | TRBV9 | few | CASSSSPGLEKQYF | TGTGCCAGCAGCTCATCACCGGGACTAGAAAAGCAGTACTTC
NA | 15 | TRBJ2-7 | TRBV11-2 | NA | CASSLGSVRVGEQYF | TGTGCCAGCAGCTTAGGGAGCGTCAGGGTGGGCGAGCAGTACTTC
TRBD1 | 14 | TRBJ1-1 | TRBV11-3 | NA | CASSLGGQGSEAFF | TGTGCCAGCAGCTTAGGAGGACAGGGGTCGGAAGCTTTCTTT
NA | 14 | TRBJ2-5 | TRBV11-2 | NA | CASSLGSGRQTQYF | TGTGCCAGCAGCTTAGGGTCAGGGAGGCAGACCCAGTACTTC
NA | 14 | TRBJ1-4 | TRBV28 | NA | CASGPGTANEKLFF | TGTGCCAGCGGCCCGGGGACGGCGAATGAAAAACTGTTTTTT
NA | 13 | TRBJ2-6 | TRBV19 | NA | CASSISGANVLTF | TGTGCCAGTAGTATCTCTGGGGCCAACGTCCTGACTTTT
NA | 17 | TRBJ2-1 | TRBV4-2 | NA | CASSQDLADSSYNEQFF | TGTGCCAGCAGCCAAGATTTGGCGGATAGCTCCTACAATGAGCAGTTCTTC
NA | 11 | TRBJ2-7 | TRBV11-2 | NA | CASSFEYEQYF | TGTGCCAGCAGCTTCGAATACGAGCAGTACTTC
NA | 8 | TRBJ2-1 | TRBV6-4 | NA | CASSPQFF | TGTGCCAGCTCGCCTCAGTTCTTC
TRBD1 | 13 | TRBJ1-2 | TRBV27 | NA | CASRTGQGIGYTF | TGTGCCAGCAGGACGGGACAGGGAATTGGCTACACCTTC
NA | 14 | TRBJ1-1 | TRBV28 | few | CASSGDDTLTEAFF | TGTGCCAGCAGTGGGGATGACACCCTTACTGAAGCTTTCTTT
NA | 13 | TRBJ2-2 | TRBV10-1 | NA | CASSEWVGGELFF | TGCGCCAGCAGTGAGTGGGTTGGCGGGGAGCTGTTTTTT
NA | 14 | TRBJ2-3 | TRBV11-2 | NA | CASRRPASTDTQYF | TGTGCCAGCAGGAGACCCGCAAGCACAGATACGCAGTATTTT
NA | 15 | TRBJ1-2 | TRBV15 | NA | CATSRGDGANYGYTF | TGTGCCACCAGCAGAGGAGACGGAGCTAACTATGGCTACACCTTC